This T cell receptor beta chain was recorded in a study of CD4 T cells in relation to SARS-CoV-2 and coronaviruses. Only in-frame clones appear in the TCRdb table, and some are missing; sequencing was by immunoSEQ multiplex PCR. The sample includes just over 25,000 clones, 77% of them seen just once. CD4+ T cells from unexposed donors were obtained before the COVID-19 pandemic (2011-2018). CD4+ T cells were isolated from the cells after 10 days of culture. Unexposed-donor CD4+ T cells were probed with SARS-CoV-2 S/N and four cold-coronavirus spikes, cells permitting. The CDR3 loop spans 11 amino acids. Only a few counts were recorded for this clone. Antigen: not known.

This chain connects TRBV21-1 to TRBJ1-2. TRBV21-1 is a listed pseudogene. This receptor was taken from a human donor in good health. Sequenced material: CD4+ T cells from PBMCs, cultured in vitro. CDR3 sequence: CASHQTGRYTF. The CDR3 coding sequence is TGTGCCAGCCATCAAACCGGACGCTACACCTTC.